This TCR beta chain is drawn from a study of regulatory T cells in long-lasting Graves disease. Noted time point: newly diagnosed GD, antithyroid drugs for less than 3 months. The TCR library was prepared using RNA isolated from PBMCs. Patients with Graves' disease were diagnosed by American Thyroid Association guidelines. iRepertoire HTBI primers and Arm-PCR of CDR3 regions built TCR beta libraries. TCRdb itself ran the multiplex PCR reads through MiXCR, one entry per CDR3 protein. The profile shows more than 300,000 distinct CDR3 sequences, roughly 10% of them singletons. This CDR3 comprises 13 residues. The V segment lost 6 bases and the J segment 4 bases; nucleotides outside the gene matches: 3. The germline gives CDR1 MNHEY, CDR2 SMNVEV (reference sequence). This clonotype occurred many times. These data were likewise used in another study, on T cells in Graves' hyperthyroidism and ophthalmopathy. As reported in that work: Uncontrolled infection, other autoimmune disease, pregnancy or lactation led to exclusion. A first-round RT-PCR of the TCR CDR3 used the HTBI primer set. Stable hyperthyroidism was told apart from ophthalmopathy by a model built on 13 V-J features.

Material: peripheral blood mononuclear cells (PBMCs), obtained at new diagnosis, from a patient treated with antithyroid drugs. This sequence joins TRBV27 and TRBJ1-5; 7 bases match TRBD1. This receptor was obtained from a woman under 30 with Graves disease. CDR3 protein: CASSPTGNQPQHF. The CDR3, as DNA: TGTGCCAGCAGCCCGACAGGGAATCAGCCCCAGCATTTT.